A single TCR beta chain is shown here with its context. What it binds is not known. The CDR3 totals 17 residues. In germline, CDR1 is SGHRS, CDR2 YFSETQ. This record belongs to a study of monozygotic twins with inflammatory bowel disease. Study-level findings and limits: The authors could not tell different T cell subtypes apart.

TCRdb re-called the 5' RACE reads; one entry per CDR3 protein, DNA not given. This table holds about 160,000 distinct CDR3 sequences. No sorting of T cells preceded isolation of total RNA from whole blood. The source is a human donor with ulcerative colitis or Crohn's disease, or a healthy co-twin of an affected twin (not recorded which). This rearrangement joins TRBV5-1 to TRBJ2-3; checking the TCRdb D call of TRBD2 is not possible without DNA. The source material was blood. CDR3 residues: CASRVTLATFSTDTQYF.